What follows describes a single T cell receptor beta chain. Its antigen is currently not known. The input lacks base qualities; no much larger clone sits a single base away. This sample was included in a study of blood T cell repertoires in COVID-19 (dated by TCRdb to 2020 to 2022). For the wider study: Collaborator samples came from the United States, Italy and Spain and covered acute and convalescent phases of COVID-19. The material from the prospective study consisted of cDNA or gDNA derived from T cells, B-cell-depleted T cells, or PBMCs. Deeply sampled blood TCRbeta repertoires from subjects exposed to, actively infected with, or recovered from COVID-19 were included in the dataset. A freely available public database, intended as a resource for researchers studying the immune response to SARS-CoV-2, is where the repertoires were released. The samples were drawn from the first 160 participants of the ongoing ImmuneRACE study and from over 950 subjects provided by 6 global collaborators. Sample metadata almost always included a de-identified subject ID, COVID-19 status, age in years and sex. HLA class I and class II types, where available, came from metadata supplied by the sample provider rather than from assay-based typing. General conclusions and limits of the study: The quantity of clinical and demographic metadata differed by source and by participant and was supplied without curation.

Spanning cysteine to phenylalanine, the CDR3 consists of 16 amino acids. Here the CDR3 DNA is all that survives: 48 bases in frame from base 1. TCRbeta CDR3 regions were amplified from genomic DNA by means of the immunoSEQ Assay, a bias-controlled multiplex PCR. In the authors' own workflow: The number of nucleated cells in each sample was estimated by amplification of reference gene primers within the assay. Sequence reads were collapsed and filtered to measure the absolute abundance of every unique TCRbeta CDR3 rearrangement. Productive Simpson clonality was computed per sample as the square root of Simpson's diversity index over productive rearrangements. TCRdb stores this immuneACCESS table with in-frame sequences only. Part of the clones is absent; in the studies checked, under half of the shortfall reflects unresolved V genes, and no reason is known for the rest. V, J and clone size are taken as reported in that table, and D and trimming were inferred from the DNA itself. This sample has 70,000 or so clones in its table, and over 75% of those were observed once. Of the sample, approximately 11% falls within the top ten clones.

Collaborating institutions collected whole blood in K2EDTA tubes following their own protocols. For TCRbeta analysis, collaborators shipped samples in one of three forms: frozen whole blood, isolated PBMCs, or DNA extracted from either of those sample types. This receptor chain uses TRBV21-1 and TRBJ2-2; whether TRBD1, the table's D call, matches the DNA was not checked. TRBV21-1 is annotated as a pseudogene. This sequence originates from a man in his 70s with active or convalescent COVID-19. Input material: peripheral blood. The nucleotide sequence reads TGTGCCAGCAGCAAAGCGGAGACAGGGGTTTGCGGGGAGCTGTTTTTT. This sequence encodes CASSKAETGVCGELFF.